Presented here are 8 T cell receptor beta chains from one specimen sequenced in a study of T cell responses to AZD1222 COVID-19 vaccine. Using immunoSEQ multiplex PCR, the repertoire was profiled, and TCRdb retains in-frame clones only, with some absent. The sample includes about 180,000 clones, 88% of them seen just once. The source material was peripheral blood, sampled on day 0 of AZD1222 vaccination. These receptors were collected from an adult in good health.

The V call is TRBV5-6, the J call TRBJ1-4; D remains ambiguous. Trimming removed 4 bases from V and 8 bases from J, with 21 bases in between. This CDR3 has 16 residues. CDR1 SGHDT and CDR2 YYEEEE come from the germline V gene. The CDR3 sequence is CASSPNLREVREKLFF. The DNA of the CDR3 is TGTGCCAGCAGCCCGAACTTAAGAGAGGTTCGAGAAAAACTGTTTTTT.

The chain's CDR3 is CASSQVGSQPQHF. CDR3 DNA sequence: TGTGCCAGCAGCCAAGTTGGGAGTCAGCCCCAGCATTTT. V is TRBV3-1 (or the pseudogene TRBV3-2) and J is TRBJ1-5, with D uncertain. Trimming pared 1 base from V and 6 bases from J, leaving 7 bases between. The CDR3 is 13 amino acids. Germline V gene sequence: CDR1 LGHDT, CDR2 YNNKEL (reference sequence).

The chain carries TRBV9 and TRBJ1-1, with a weak D call TRBD1 (5 bases). Per germline, CDR1 SGDLS and CDR2 YYNGEE. Trimming cost V 4 bases and J 8 bases, with 15 bases left between them. CDR3 length: 13 residues. The CDR3 region is CASSPYNGGEAFF. DNA of the CDR3: TGTGCCAGCAGCCCTTACAATGGGGGGGAAGCTTTCTTT.

The rearrangement joins TRBV12-3 or TRBV12-4 to TRBJ1-2; 8 bases match TRBD1. Trimming cost V 5 bases and J 5 bases; bases outside gene matches: 4. The CDR3 length is 13 residues. The CDR3 is CASSRQGRYGYTF. The CDR3 DNA reads TGTGCCAGCAGTCGACAGGGGAGGTATGGCTACACCTTC.

V and J are TRBV11-2 and TRBJ2-1; TRBD2 aligns across 12 bases. There are 18 residues in the CDR3. Germline lookup yields CDR1 SGHAT and CDR2 FQNNGV. The trim removed 4 bases at V and 7 bases at J, leaving 14 bases unmatched. The CDR3 bases are TGTGCCAGCAGCTCCCTGGGGCTAGCGGGAGGGTTTACAAATGAGCAGTTCTTC. It codes for CASSSLGLAGGFTNEQFF.

This clone was recorded a few times. The J gene is TRBJ1-2, the V gene TRBV18; TRBD1 matches 7 bases. CDR1 is KGHSH and CDR2 is LQKENI in the germline V gene. This CDR3 has 14 residues. The trim removed 0 bases at V and 4 bases at J, leaving 2 bases unmatched. The CDR3 bases are TGTGCCAGCTCACCACCGGGACAGATCTATGGCTACACCTTC. Amino acid sequence: CASSPPGQIYGYTF.

This rearrangement joins TRBV14 to TRBJ1-1; D gene unclear. The ends were cut back, 0 bases at V and 3 bases at J, with 5 bases in the middle. The CDR3 has 13 amino acids. The V gene's germline CDR1 is SGHDN and CDR2 FVKESK. The CDR3 spells CASSQDLHTEAFF. CDR3 sequence (DNA): TGTGCCAGCAGCCAAGATCTGCACACTGAAGCTTTCTTT.

The gene calls are TRBV2 and TRBJ1-1, with TRBD1 as a possible D gene (6 bases). The CDR3 totals 16 residues. Between the trimmed V and J ends, which lost 0 bases and 2 bases, there was a span of 13 bases. CDR1 and CDR2 (germline): SNHLY, FYNNEI. CDR3 residues: CASSEATGGVNTEAFF. In DNA, the CDR3 is TGTGCCAGCAGTGAAGCGACAGGTGGCGTAAACACTGAAGCTTTCTTT.